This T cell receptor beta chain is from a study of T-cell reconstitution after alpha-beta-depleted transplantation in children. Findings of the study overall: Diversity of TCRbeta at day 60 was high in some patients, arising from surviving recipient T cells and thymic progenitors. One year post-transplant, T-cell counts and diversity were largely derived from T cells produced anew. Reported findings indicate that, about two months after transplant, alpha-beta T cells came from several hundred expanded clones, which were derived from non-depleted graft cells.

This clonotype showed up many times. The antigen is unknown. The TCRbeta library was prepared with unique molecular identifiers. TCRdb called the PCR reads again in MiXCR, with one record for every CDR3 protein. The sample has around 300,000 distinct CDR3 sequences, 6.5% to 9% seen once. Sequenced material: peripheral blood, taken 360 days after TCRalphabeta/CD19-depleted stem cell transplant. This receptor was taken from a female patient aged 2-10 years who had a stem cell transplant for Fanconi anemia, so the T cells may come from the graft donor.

In nucleotides, the CDR3 is TGTGCCAGCAGTCTCAGACTAGCGGGGGTCTCTTACAATGAGCAGTTCTTC. Its protein product is CASSLRLAGVSYNEQFF. The J gene is TRBJ2-1, the V gene TRBV6-5; 12 nucleotides match TRBD2. The CDR3 runs to 17 residues. Germline V CDR1 and CDR2: MNHEY, SVGAGI. The J segment lost 4 bases and the V segment lost 5 bases, leaving 9 bases of the junction unmatched.